This T cell receptor beta chain was captured by sequencing in a study of blood T cell repertoires in COVID-19 (dated by TCRdb to between 2020 and 2021). Regarding the complete study: Collaborator samples came from the United States, Italy and Spain and covered acute and convalescent phases of COVID-19. The prospective study material was composed of cDNA or gDNA derived from T cells, B-cell-depleted T cells, or PBMCs. Subjects who had been exposed to COVID-19, were actively infected with it, or had recovered from it provided the deeply sampled blood TCRbeta repertoires that made up the dataset. The repertoires were made available in a free public database intended to serve as a resource for research on the immune response to SARS-CoV-2. Samples came from the ongoing ImmuneRACE study (first 160 participants) plus 1,254 subjects from 6 global collaborators. A de-identified subject ID, COVID-19 status, age in years and sex were almost always included in the sample metadata. HLA class I and class II types, where available, came from metadata supplied by the sample provider rather than from assay-based typing.

TCRbeta CDR3 regions were amplified from genomic DNA using the immunoSEQ Assay, a bias-controlled multiplex PCR. On the authors' methods: The number of nucleated cells in each sample was estimated from the amplification of reference gene primers within the assay. To quantify the absolute abundance of each unique TCRbeta CDR3 rearrangement, sequence reads were collapsed and filtered. For each sample, productive Simpson clonality was calculated by taking the square root of Simpson's diversity index across productive rearrangements. This immuneACCESS table, as held by TCRdb, lists in-frame sequences with V and J called but not all clones. Of the missing ones, under half trace to an unresolved V gene in checked studies; the others have no known cause. Clonal size and the V and J genes are those of that table, whereas D and trimming came from the DNA. Present in this sample are a few hundred thousand clones, 82% of which were seen just once. The ten largest clones capture 3.1% of the sample.

General findings and caveats noted by the study authors: Clinical and demographic metadata were provided uncurated, with the amount varying by source and participant.

In its sample, this clone was seen a few times. Its specific antigen is unknown. No base qualities exist here, and no much larger clone lies one base off it. The CDR3 runs 14 amino acids, cysteine and phenylalanine included. The entry retains the CDR3 DNA only, 42 bases that are in frame from base 1. The V and J ends are trimmed by 4 bases and 4 bases, leaving 14 bases between them. In the germline V gene (reference sequence), CDR1 corresponds to SGHNT and CDR2 to YYREEE. Each collaborating institution followed its own protocols to collect whole blood in K2EDTA tubes. For TCRbeta analysis, collaborators shipped samples in one of three forms: frozen whole blood, isolated PBMCs, or DNA extracted from either of those sample types.

The sequenced material came from peripheral blood. Here the chain combines TRBV5-4 and TRBJ1-1; perhaps TRBD1 is the D gene, with 5 bases matching. The sequence was collected from a young woman with acute or convalescent COVID-19. For the CDR3, the sequence is CASSGGEWSTEAFF. The nucleotide sequence is given as TGTGCCAGCAGCGGGGGGGAATGGAGCACTGAAGCTTTCTTT.